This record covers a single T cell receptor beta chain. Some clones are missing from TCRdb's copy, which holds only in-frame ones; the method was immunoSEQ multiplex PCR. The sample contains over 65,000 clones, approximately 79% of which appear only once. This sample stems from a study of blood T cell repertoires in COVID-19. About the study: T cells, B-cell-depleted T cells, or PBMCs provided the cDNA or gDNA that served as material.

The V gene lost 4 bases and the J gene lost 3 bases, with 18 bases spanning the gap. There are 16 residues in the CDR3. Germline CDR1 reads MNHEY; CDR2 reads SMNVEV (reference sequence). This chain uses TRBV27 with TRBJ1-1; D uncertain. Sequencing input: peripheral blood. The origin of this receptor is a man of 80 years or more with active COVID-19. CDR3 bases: TGTGCCAGCAGTTCCTCCTGGGTTGAGACACACACTGAAGCTTTCTTT. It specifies CASSSSWVETHTEAFF.